The 5 T cell receptor beta chains reported below all come from one sample, sequenced in a study of T cells in tumors after PD-1 blockade. Measured with immunoSEQ multiplex PCR; TCRdb has only the in-frame clones, and not every one. The repertoire holds fewer than 6,500 clones, with 68% as singletons. The sequencing used tumor tissue, collected before anti-PD-1 treatment. The receptors derive from a human donor with basal cell carcinoma.

This rearrangement joins TRBV30 to TRBJ2-3; weak D call: TRBD1 (6 bases). Germline V gives CDR1 GTSNPN, CDR2 SVGIG (reference sequence). V lost 3 bases and J 2 bases, leaving 15 bases between the germline ends. The CDR3 runs to 15 residues. The CDR3 is CAWSETGTHTDTQYF. CDR3 nucleotides: TGTGCCTGGAGCGAGACAGGTACTCACACAGATACGCAGTATTTT. Combining the CDR3 with reference TRBV30 and TRBJ2-3 gives the whole variable domain SQTIHQWPATLVQPVGSPLSLECTVEGTSNPNLYWYRQAAGRGLQLLFYSVGIGQISSEVPQNLSASRPQDRQFILSSKKLLLSDSGFYLCAWSETGTHTDTQYFGPGTRLTVL.

This chain joins TRBV7-2 and TRBJ1-5; TRBD1 is a possible D gene (6 bases). The germline V gene has CDR1 SGHTA and CDR2 FQGNSA. The CDR3 extends over 16 amino acids. The V and J ends lost 5 bases and 0 bases respectively, with 14 bases between them. The CDR3 DNA sequence: TGTGCCAGCAGCCCGACAGGATTTTATAGCAATCAGCCCCAGCATTTT. Translating gives CASSPTGFYSNQPQHF. Full variable domain (missing parts from reference TRBV7-2 and TRBJ1-5): GAGVSQSPSNKVTEKGKDVELRCDPISGHTALYWYRQSLGQGLEFLIYFQGNSAPDKSGLPSDRFSAERTGGSVSTLTIQRTQQEDSAVYLCASSPTGFYSNQPQHFGDGTRLSIL.

This chain links TRBV2 with TRBJ1-3; D unresolved. Trimming took 8 bases from V and 1 from J, leaving 12 bases between them. This CDR3 is 14 amino acids long. The germline V gene has CDR1 SNHLY and CDR2 FYNNEI. The CDR3 bases are TGTGCCAGCGGGCCAAGGACTTCTGGAAACACCATATATTTT. Translating gives CASGPRTSGNTIYF.

V gene TRBV5-4 combines with J gene TRBJ2-5; D is possibly TRBD2 (6 bases). Trimming removed 7 bases at V and 0 bases at J, with 22 bases between. There are 17 residues in the CDR3. Germline loops: CDR1 SGHNT, CDR2 YYREEE (reference sequence). CDR3 region: CASYPGGGAQYQETQYF. In nucleotides, the CDR3 is TGTGCCAGCTATCCAGGCGGCGGGGCACAGTACCAAGAGACCCAGTACTTC. The full variable domain, completed using reference TRBV5-4 and TRBJ2-5, is ETGVTQSPTHLIKTRGQQVTLRCSSQSGHNTVSWYQQALGQGPQFIFQYYREEENGRGNFPPRFSGLQFPNYSSELNVNALELDDSALYLCASYPGGGAQYQETQYFGPGTRLLVL.

This clone has just one count. The chain joins TRBV20-1 to TRBJ2-7; 8 bases are a match to TRBD2. Looked up from germline, CDR1 is DFQATT and CDR2 is SNEGSKA (reference sequence). The V segment lost 3 bases and the J segment 2 bases; nucleotides outside the gene matches: 12. This CDR3 is 16 amino acids long. CDR3 sequence: CSASGFERGKTYEQYF. In DNA form, the CDR3 reads TGCAGTGCTAGTGGATTCGAGCGGGGGAAGACCTACGAGCAGTACTTC.